A selection of T cell receptor beta chains follows, all from one sample in a study of T cells in localized non-small cell lung cancer. Assay: immunoSEQ multiplex PCR; the TCRdb copy retains only in-frame clones and omits some. This sample has around 80,000 clones, with around 82% found just once. The sample was PBMCs, taken before any cancer treatment. These receptors all stem from a man aged 35 to 70 with stage II squamous cell lung carcinoma. Both conserved end residues are part of each CDR3. The D gene is left open where the match is weak. Size tells how often a clone was seen (once, few, many) or the class of an expanded clone, and some rows leave it out.

j_call clone_size d_call v_call cdr3_nt cdr3_aa
TRBJ2-7 . . TRBV7-6 TGTGCCAGCAGCTTAGGGCCGGTGACAGGTCGCGACGAGCAGTACTTC CASSLGPVTGRDEQYF
TRBJ2-7 . TRBD1 TRBV6-1 TGTGCCAGCTCGGACAGGGGCCCCTACGAGCAGTACTTC CASSDRGPYEQYF
TRBJ2-1 . TRBD2 TRBV7-9 TGTGCCAGCAGCTTAGCTGGGCGGGAGAATGAGCAGTTCTTC CASSLAGRENEQFF
TRBJ1-5 few . TRBV6-6 TGTGCCAGCAGCTCCGACTTTGCTCAGCCCCAGCATTTT CASSSDFAQPQHF
TRBJ2-7 . . TRBV15 TGTGCCACCAGCAGACAGGGCTCCTACGAGCAGTACTTC CATSRQGSYEQYF
TRBJ1-2 few . TRBV28 TGTGCCAGCAGTTTATCGCGAGGCTATGGCTACACCTTC CASSLSRGYGYTF
TRBJ2-1 . . TRBV18 TGTGCCAGCTCAACCGGGATATACAATGAGCAGTTCTTC CASSTGIYNEQFF
TRBJ2-1 . . TRBV7-2 TGTGCCAGCAGCTTAGCGAGGGAAAAGTTCTTC CASSLAREKFF
TRBJ1-4 . . TRBV19 TGTGCCAGTAGTTCGGCGGGGGGCTCGGAAAAACTGTTTTTT CASSSAGGSEKLFF
TRBJ2-5 . TRBD1 TRBV28 TGTGCCAGCAGCGGACAGGTACTGCAAGAGACCCAGTACTTC CASSGQVLQETQYF
TRBJ2-5 once . TRBV2 TGTGCCAGCAGTGCGGGCCTCACTGCGTCAGAGACCCAGTACTTC CASSAGLTASETQYF
TRBJ2-7 once . TRBV19 TGTGCCAGTAGTATAGACAGGGCGGCCTACGAGCAGTACTTC CASSIDRAAYEQYF
TRBJ1-5 . . TRBV27 TGTGCCAGCAGTTTAGGTAATAGCAATCAGCCCCAGCATTTT CASSLGNSNQPQHF
TRBJ1-2 . . TRBV29-1 TGCAGCGGACGGGAATTTAACTATGGCTACACCTTC CSGREFNYGYTF
TRBJ2-5 . . TRBV19 TGTGCCAGTAGTCCCCTGGCAGACCAAGAGACCCAGTACTTC CASSPLADQETQYF
TRBJ2-7 . . TRBV4-1 TGCGCCAGCAGCCAAGGGACTTGGGGCGAGCAGTACTTC CASSQGTWGEQYF
TRBJ1-6 few TRBD1 TRBV7-9 TGTGCCAGCAGCCCCAAAGGAGGACAGGGCAACTCACCCCTCCACTTT CASSPKGGQGNSPLHF
TRBJ2-3 . . TRBV9 TGTGCCAGCAGCGGCTACACAGATACGCAGTATTTT CASSGYTDTQYF
TRBJ1-5 . TRBD1 TRBV7-2 TGTGCCAGCAGCCTCCTTTCGACAGGGGGCCCTCAGCCCCAGCATTTT CASSLLSTGGPQPQHF
TRBJ2-1 . . TRBV30 TGTGCCTCTCATTTCGGAATTTTCTTGAATGAGCAGTTCTTC CASHFGIFLNEQFF
TRBJ2-3 . . TRBV2 TGTGCCAGCGAGCGGAGCACAGATACGCAGTATTTT CASERSTDTQYF
TRBJ2-5 . . TRBV6-6 TGTGCCAGCAGTTACGGCGGGCGAGGGGAGACCCAGTACTTC CASSYGGRGETQYF
TRBJ2-6 . TRBD1 TRBV5-1 TGCGCCAGCCTCCGGGGGACAGGGTCAAATTCTGGGGCCAACGTCCTGACTTTC CASLRGTGSNSGANVLTF
TRBJ1-5 . . TRBV4-2 TGTGCCAGCAGCCAAGGCCGGGGGGATCAGCCCCAGCATTTT CASSQGRGDQPQHF
TRBJ2-7 . . TRBV28 TGTGTCAGCAGTTTGAGGGACAACTACGAGCAGTACTTC CVSSLRDNYEQYF
TRBJ2-5 . TRBD2 TRBV27 TGTGCCAGCAGCCCACCAGGCGGGGGGCGTGAGACCCAGTACTTC CASSPPGGGRETQYF
TRBJ1-2 . . TRBV7-9 TGTGCCAGCAGCTTAGTAGGGACTACCTATGGCTACACCTTC CASSLVGTTYGYTF
TRBJ2-7 . . TRBV7-9 TGTGCCAGCAGCTCGGGGAGGATCTACGAGCAGTACTTC CASSSGRIYEQYF
TRBJ1-6 . . TRBV28 TGTGCCAGCAGCTCGCATTCACCCCTCCACTTT CASSSHSPLHF
TRBJ1-5 . . TRBV19 TGTGCCAGCTTGCCCGGGTGGAATCAGCCCCAGCATTTT CASLPGWNQPQHF
TRBJ2-5 once . TRBV5-1 TGCGCCAGCAGCGGGGAGGGGGTGGAGACCCAGTACTTC CASSGEGVETQYF
TRBJ2-6 few . TRBV9 TGTGCCAGCAGCGTAGCCTCTGGGGCCAACGTCCTGACTTTC CASSVASGANVLTF
TRBJ2-1 . TRBD2 TRBV4-1 TGCGCCAGCCGCATGGGGCTAGCGGAAGTGCGGAGCTCCTACAATGAGCAGTTCTTC CASRMGLAEVRSSYNEQFF